This T cell receptor (beta chain) was sequenced for a study of T cell repertoires in cytomegalovirus infection. Looking at the study overall: A matching HLA type, together with CMV infection, was signaled by public TCR beta signatures.

Study outcomes and limitations: HLA-C-restricted CMV clonotypes gave the most frequent clonotype in two of eight donors. Accumulated public TCR beta family frequency recognized individuals carrying CMV together with the relevant HLA.

TCRdb re-derived calls from the reads in MiXCR, one entry per CDR3 protein. The table shows more than 650,000 distinct CDR3 sequences, with 35% to 45% occurring only once. A remark on this clonotype: The antigen is unknown.

The sequenced sample was PBMCs. The receptor was isolated from a human donor in good health (CMV status not recorded). Some clones in this sample may be carry-over from other donors' samples.

DNA of the CDR3: TGTGCCAGCAGTTTCTTCAAGGGCCAGGGGTACACTGAAGCTTTCTTT. It translates to CASSFFKGQGYTEAFF. The gene calls are TRBV28 and TRBJ1-1; D may be TRBD1 (6 bases). Trimming cost V 3 bases and J 3 bases, with 17 bases left between them. The CDR3 runs 16 residues. The V gene's germline CDR1 is MDHEN and CDR2 SYDVKM.